The source of this TCR beta chain is a study of T cell clones after liver transplantation. Clones were sequenced by immunoSEQ multiplex PCR, and TCRdb holds only the in-frame ones, with some missing. The sample shows 65,000 to 80,000 clones, over 65% of them seen only once. The sequence came from a human patient who received a liver transplant. The T cells may partly be graft donor cells. The source material was CD4+ T cells from blood, sampled at the 22-month timepoint.

The CDR3 sequence: CASSASGTSTGELFF. The CDR3 DNA reads as TGTGCCAGCAGCGCATCCGGGACTTCGACCGGGGAGCTGTTTTTT. The chain carries TRBV9 and TRBJ2-2, with D perhaps matching TRBD2 (6 bases). Deletions cut 3 bases from V and 5 bases from J, with 14 bases between. The CDR3 contains 15 residues. CDR1 is SGDLS, CDR2 YYNGEE, per germline.